These 26 T cell receptor beta chains were all obtained from the same sample, sequenced in a study of blood T cell repertoires in COVID-19. Data came from immunoSEQ multiplex PCR; TCRdb stores just in-frame clones and leaves some out. The sample contains fewer than 85,000 clones, about nine tenths of which appear only once. Sequences were obtained from peripheral blood. These receptors all come from a woman between 45 and 60 years old in a cohort sampled during active COVID-19.

The CDR3 sequence: CASGSAGPETQYF. CDR3 bases: TGTGCCAGCGGCTCGGCGGGCCCAGAGACCCAGTACTTC. The chain uses TRBV5-6 and TRBJ2-5, with D perhaps TRBD2 (5 bases). V was shortened by 7 bases and J by 4 bases, with 14 bases between the two germline ends. Germline values: CDR1 SGHDT, CDR2 YYEEEE. There are 13 residues in the CDR3.

V gene TRBV12-5 combines with J gene TRBJ2-7; perhaps TRBD2 as D (5 bases). The CDR3 extends over 15 amino acids. Germline V gene sequence: CDR1 LGHNT, CDR2 FRNRAP. V gave up 5 bases and J gave up 2 bases, with 16 bases separating them. As DNA, the CDR3 is TGTGCTAGTGGTCTTGGGGTAGGTAGCGCCTACGAGCAGTACTTC. Protein sequence: CASGLGVGSAYEQYF.

The rearrangement links TRBV19 to TRBJ2-3; the match to TRBD2 covers 9 bases. CDR3 length equals 14 residues. V dropped 7 bases and J dropped 3; count of bases not matched to a gene: 5. The germline gives CDR1 LNHDA, CDR2 SQIVND (reference sequence). The DNA of the CDR3 is TGTGCCAGTAACAGGGCGGGAGGGACAGATACGCAGTATTTT. Protein: CASNRAGGTDTQYF.

The chain recombines TRBV6-5 with TRBJ2-1; D possibly corresponds to TRBD1 (5 bases). This CDR3 is 14 amino acids long. Per germline, CDR1 MNHEY and CDR2 SVGAGI. The V and J ends lost 1 base and 5 bases respectively, with 9 bases between them. The CDR3 DNA is TGTGCCAGCAGTTACTACGACAGCAACAATGAGCAGTTCTTC. This codes for CASSYYDSNNEQFF.

Worth noting for this clone: An end of the junction does not agree with germline; a read error may underlie this. This sequence joins TRBV6-5 and TRBJ1-1; no clear D gene. The CDR3 covers 14 residues. CDR1 MNHEY and CDR2 SVGAGI come from the germline V gene. CDR3 residues: CASSHSRGGTEAFF. In DNA form, the CDR3 reads TGTGCCAGCAGTCACTCTAGAGGAGGAACTGAAGCTTTCTTT.

This clone was seen once. The same CDR3 arises from other DNA sequences in this sample as well. J is TRBJ1-1 and V is TRBV28, with D unclear. V gave up 5 bases and J gave up 3 bases, with 10 bases separating them. CDR1 and CDR2 (germline): MDHEN, SYDVKM. This CDR3 has 13 amino acids. The CDR3 loop is CASSLERDTEAFF. CDR3 sequence (DNA): TGTGCCAGCAGTCTTGAAAGAGACACTGAAGCTTTCTTT.

This chain connects TRBV3-1 (or the pseudogene TRBV3-2) to TRBJ2-3; 11 bases are shared with TRBD2. CDR3 length equals 20 residues. Unmatched junction bases numbered 16, after V lost 1 base and J lost 4 bases. From germline, CDR1 is LGHDT and CDR2 YNNKEL (reference sequence). The CDR3 protein is CASSQGSRRLAGGNADTQYF. The DNA of the CDR3 is TGTGCCAGCAGCCAAGGCTCCAGGAGGCTAGCGGGAGGTAACGCAGATACGCAGTATTTT.

This clone was seen just once. The chain combines TRBV18 with TRBJ1-2; TRBD1 is a possible D gene (5 bases). Trimming took off 0 bases at V and 2 bases at J, with 19 bases between the two ends. The CDR3 is 18 amino acids. Germline CDR1 KGHSH, CDR2 LQKENI. The CDR3 protein is CASSPPSRVMTANYGYTF. As DNA, the CDR3 is TGTGCCAGCTCACCACCGAGTAGAGTAATGACAGCGAACTATGGCTACACCTTC.

This clone appeared once. This sequence joins TRBV5-8 and TRBJ1-1, with D perhaps matching TRBD1 (6 bases). There are 14 residues in the CDR3. Trimming removed 1 base from V and 11 bases from J, with 18 bases in between. Germline CDR1 reads SGHTS; CDR2 reads YDEGEE. The CDR3 here is CASSLYRATGKAFF. The DNA for the CDR3 is TGTGCCAGCAGCTTGTACAGGGCGACTGGTAAGGCTTTCTTT.

This chain links TRBV28 with TRBJ2-1, with 8 bases that match TRBD1. This CDR3 is built from 16 residues. Per germline, CDR1 MDHEN and CDR2 SYDVKM. Trimming took 5 bases from V and 6 from J; bases not matched to a gene: 12. The DNA of the CDR3 is TGTGCCAGCAGTCCCTGGACAGGGCCCCGGGGCAATGAGCAGTTCTTC. This sequence encodes CASSPWTGPRGNEQFF.

The V call is TRBV18, the J call TRBJ2-3; 8 nucleotides line up with TRBD1. CDR1 KGHSH and CDR2 LQKENI come from the germline V gene. This CDR3 comprises 16 residues. Trimming removed 4 bases from V and 5 bases from J; junction bases left unmatched: 11. This chain's CDR3 is CASSRSLQGVKDTQYF. CDR3 nucleotide sequence: TGTGCCAGCTCACGCTCCTTACAGGGGGTTAAAGATACGCAGTATTTT.

CDR3 region: CASSFSLLDREDTDTQYF. The CDR3 DNA is TGTGCCAGCAGTTTCTCCCTCCTCGACAGGGAGGACACAGATACGCAGTATTTT. The chain has TRBV28 and TRBJ2-3; D is possibly TRBD1 (7 bases). Trimming took 3 bases from V and 2 from J, leaving 21 bases between them. The CDR3 has 18 residues. Germline CDR1 and CDR2: MDHEN and SYDVKM.

The J gene is TRBJ1-3, the V gene TRBV28; no clear D gene. Germline lookup yields CDR1 MDHEN and CDR2 SYDVKM. The V end was cut by 8 bases, the J end by 0 bases, with 8 bases between. The CDR3 spans 13 residues. The CDR3 region has the DNA TGTGCCAGCGGAACAGACTCTGGAAACACCATATATTTT. Amino acids: CASGTDSGNTIYF. The variable domain in full, with the rest retrieved from reference TRBV28 and TRBJ1-3, is DVKVTQSSRYLVKRTGEKVFLECVQDMDHENMFWYRQDPGLGLRLIYFSYDVKMKEKGDIPEGYSVSREKKERFSLILESASTNQTSMYLCASGTDSGNTIYFGEGSWLTVV.

The chain couples TRBV5-4 to TRBJ1-1, with D perhaps TRBD1 (6 bases). Germline CDR1 and CDR2: SGHNT and YYREEE (reference sequence). There are 18 residues in the CDR3. V was trimmed by 2 bases and J by 1 base, leaving 21 bases between them. CDR3 in amino acids: CASSFRRQAFPPNTEAFF. CDR3 nucleotide sequence: TGTGCCAGCAGCTTCCGTCGACAGGCGTTCCCTCCGAACACTGAAGCTTTCTTT.

The rearrangement uses TRBV9 and TRBJ2-2; weak D call: TRBD2 (6 bases). Trimming pared 0 bases from V and 5 bases from J, leaving 23 bases between. In germline, CDR1 is SGDLS, CDR2 YYNGEE. The CDR3 is 19 residues long. The DNA for the CDR3 is TGTGCCAGCAGCGTAGAGTTGGGGGACGCGGGACTCCGGACCGGGGAGCTGTTTTTT. Protein product: CASSVELGDAGLRTGELFF.

This sequence joins TRBV5-1 and TRBJ1-2; TRBD1 agrees at 10 bases. V was pared by 4 bases and J by 6 bases, with 9 bases of the junction left unmatched. Germline loops: CDR1 SGHRS, CDR2 YFSETQ. The CDR3 extends over 15 amino acids. This CDR3 is CASSPGGQGRDGYTF. The CDR3, as DNA: TGCGCCAGCAGCCCCGGGGGACAGGGGCGCGATGGCTACACCTTC.

The chain couples TRBV19 to TRBJ2-1; 13 nucleotides line up with TRBD2. The CDR3 sequence is 16 residues long. Looked up from germline, CDR1 is LNHDA and CDR2 is SQIVND (reference sequence). The trim removed 4 bases at V and 10 bases at J, leaving 10 bases unmatched. The CDR3 nucleotides are TGTGCCAGTAGTACCTCCACTAGCGGGAGGGCCAGGGAGCAGTTCTTC. Translating gives CASSTSTSGRAREQFF.

Only one count was recorded for this clone. V gene TRBV6-5 combines with J gene TRBJ1-1, with D perhaps TRBD1 (6 bases). The germline V gene encodes CDR1 MNHEY and CDR2 SVGAGI. This CDR3 region has 15 residues. V lost 2 bases and J lost 0, with 10 bases in between. The CDR3 region has the DNA TGTGCCAGCAGTTACGACAGGTCCTTGAACACTGAAGCTTTCTTT. It codes for CASSYDRSLNTEAFF.

The chain links TRBV6-1 to TRBJ1-5, with D uncertain. Germline lookup yields CDR1 MNHNS and CDR2 SASEGT. V dropped 3 bases and J dropped 1 base, with 4 bases sitting between them. This CDR3 is built from 13 residues. As DNA, the CDR3 is TGTGCCAGCAGTGAGAGGAGCAATCAGCCCCAGCATTTT. Amino acids: CASSERSNQPQHF.

The V and J genes are TRBV23-1 and TRBJ2-7; 8 positions agree with TRBD1. TRBV23-1 carries the ORF label, with uncertain function. V lost 4 bases to trimming and J lost 5 bases; unmatched junction nucleotides: 13. This CDR3 contains 16 residues. CDR3 coding DNA: TGCGCCAGCAGTCCCTGCCGGGACAGGCCATACCACGAGCAGTACTTC. Its translation is CASSPCRDRPYHEQYF.

V usage is TRBV9 and J usage is TRBJ2-1; D unresolved. The germline V and J ends were trimmed by 0 bases and 3 bases, with 13 bases remaining between them. Per the germline V gene, CDR1 is SGDLS and CDR2 is YYNGEE. The CDR3 totals 16 residues. The CDR3 DNA reads as TGTGCCAGCAGCGTAGTCAGCGACTTCAACTACAATGAGCAGTTCTTC. The encoded protein is CASSVVSDFNYNEQFF. The complete variable domain, with remaining parts taken from reference TRBV9 and TRBJ2-1, reads DSGVTQTPKHLITATGQRVTLRCSPRSGDLSVYWYQQSLDQGLQFLIQYYNGEERAKGNILERFSAQQFPDLHSELNLSSLELGDSALYFCASSVVSDFNYNEQFFGPGTRLTVL.

The chain uses TRBV5-4 and TRBJ2-2, with 13 bases fitting TRBD2. Germline CDR1 SGHNT, CDR2 YYREEE (reference sequence). Trimming took 3 bases from V and 10 from J; bases not matched to a gene: 6. This CDR3 has 15 residues. The CDR3 protein is CASSSGLAGEAELFF. In nucleotides, the CDR3 is TGTGCCAGCAGCTCCGGACTAGCGGGAGAAGCGGAGCTGTTTTTT.

The chain joins TRBV9 to TRBJ2-1; D is perhaps TRBD1 (7 bases). The CDR3 is made up of 15 amino acids. V lost 6 bases, J lost 2 bases, and 15 bases lay in between. Germline CDR1 SGDLS, CDR2 YYNGEE. The CDR3 DNA reads as TGTGCCAGCACCGACAGGGAGGACCCCTACAATGAGCAGTTCTTC. Translation: CASTDREDPYNEQFF.

This rearrangement joins TRBV24-1 to TRBJ2-1; a possible D gene is TRBD2 (5 bases). This CDR3 contains 14 residues. Trimming removed 3 bases from V and 4 bases from J, with 9 bases in between. The germline V gene has CDR1 KGHDR and CDR2 SFDVKD. The CDR3, as DNA: TGTGCCACCAGTGATGAGGGTCTTTACAATGAGCAGTTCTTC. Residues: CATSDEGLYNEQFF.

CDR3 coding DNA: TGTGCCAGCAGTCCACCACTAGCGGGCCCAGTCAATGAGCAGTTCTTC. It yields the protein CASSPPLAGPVNEQFF. The gene calls are TRBV28 and TRBJ2-1; 9 nucleotides line up with TRBD2. The V gene's germline CDR1 is MDHEN and CDR2 SYDVKM. Unmatched junction bases numbered 11, after V lost 5 bases and J lost 6 bases. The CDR3 contains 16 residues.

V gene TRBV6-6 combines with J gene TRBJ2-2; weak D call: TRBD1 (6 bases). V lost 5 bases to trimming and J lost 1 base, with 14 bases between them. The CDR3 sequence is 16 residues long. In germline, CDR1 is MNHNY, CDR2 SVGAGI (reference sequence). CDR3 sequence (DNA): TGTGCCAGCAGTCTACCTCAGGGGCTGAACACCGGGGAGCTGTTTTTT. Translating it yields CASSLPQGLNTGELFF.